This TCR beta chain was observed in a study of naive CD8 T cells in extremely preterm neonates. Points from the study as a whole: Compared with older groups, preterm CDR3s were shorter, with fewer N additions and less trimming.

Cord blood came from elective full-term cesareans at about 35-42 weeks without labor or membrane rupture. Pregnancies with fetal demise were excluded. Points on this clone: Antigen: not known.

Germline assignment: CDR1 LGHNT and CDR2 FRNRAP. This CDR3 contains 13 residues. V lost 3 bases and J 4 bases, leaving 7 bases between the germline ends. Method: immunoSEQ multiplex PCR; TCRdb's copy keeps in-frame clones and lacks some. The table shows around 7,300 clones, with approximately 90% occurring only once. V usage is TRBV12-5 and J usage is TRBJ1-5, with TRBD1 as a possible D gene (5 bases). The sequenced material came from naive CD8+ T cells from cord blood. The sequence was obtained from a newborn in good health. The chain's CDR3 is CASGFGGNQPQHF. CDR3 DNA sequence: TGTGCTAGTGGTTTCGGGGGAAATCAGCCCCAGCATTTT.